This T cell receptor (beta chain) was sequenced during a study of early T cells in non-severe SARS-CoV-2 infection. Germline CDR1 DFQATT, CDR2 SNEGSKA (reference sequence). The V segment lost 6 bases and the J segment 0 bases; nucleotides outside the gene matches: 7. The CDR3 sequence is 15 residues long. This clonotype has ten or more counts. Its antigen remains unknown. TCRdb re-derived calls from the 5' RACE reads in MiXCR, one entry per CDR3 protein. The sample carries tens of thousands of distinct CDR3 sequences, about 14% recorded once. General study findings and limits: In VDJdb matching, anti-spike CD8 responses were favored while private and CD4 specificities went missing.

The TCR sequence derives from an adult who was a healthcare worker with PCR-confirmed SARS-CoV-2 infection or an uninfected control (not recorded which). The V gene is TRBV20-1, the J gene TRBJ2-4; 8 positions agree with TRBD2. The sample here was whole blood, taken at baseline. The CDR3 DNA reads as TGCAGTGCAGCAACTAGCGGAATAGCCAAAAACATTCAGTACTTC. Its translation is CSAATSGIAKNIQYF.